Listed below are T cell receptor beta chains from one sample, sequenced in a study of a mutant IDH1 vaccine in newly diagnosed glioma. Libraries were prepared by immunoSEQ multiplex PCR; TCRdb keeps only in-frame clonotypes and omits some of them. The sample has about 32,000 clones, roughly 80% seen once. These receptors have no identified antigens. Sequenced here: PBMCs, sampled from a glioma patient whose treatment included an IDH1 peptide vaccine. All receptors derive from a woman younger than 30 with glioma. The CDR3 runs from the conserved cysteine through the conserved F or W. The D gene is left open where the match is weak. The size entry is marked missing in some rows and otherwise reads once, few, many or a size class.

J gene,V gene,D gene,clone size,CDR3 length,CDR3 protein,CDR3 DNA
TRBJ2-1,TRBV5-6,-,once,14,CASSLTGLYNEQFF,TGTGCCAGCAGCTTGACGGGACTGTACAATGAGCAGTTCTTC
TRBJ2-7,TRBV29-1,-,-,14,CSVEEETGTYEQYF,TGCAGCGTTGAAGAGGAAACAGGGACCTACGAGCAGTACTTC
TRBJ2-3,TRBV6-5,TRBD2,-,14,CASKSGGGTDTQYF,TGTGCCAGTAAAAGCGGGGGAGGCACAGATACGCAGTATTTT
TRBJ1-1,TRBV5-1,TRBD1,-,13,CASSPTGTTEAFF,TGCGCCAGCAGCCCGACAGGGACCACTGAAGCTTTCTTT
TRBJ2-7,TRBV2,-,-,14,CASSARGAGHEQYF,TGTGCCAGCAGTGCACGGGGGGCCGGTCACGAGCAGTACTTC
TRBJ2-7,TRBV20-1,TRBD2,-,11,CSAGWGGEQYF,TGCAGTGCCGGCTGGGGAGGGGAGCAGTACTTC
TRBJ1-1,TRBV25-1,-,-,15,CASSDPGFGGTEAFF,TGTGCCAGCAGTGACCCCGGTTTTGGCGGCACTGAAGCTTTCTTT
TRBJ2-7,TRBV25-1,TRBD1,-,15,CASSSPRTGVYEQYF,TGTGCCAGCAGTTCCCCGAGGACAGGGGTCTACGAGCAGTACTTC
TRBJ1-2,TRBV9,TRBD1,few,14,CASSARDRNYGYTF,TGTGCCAGCAGCGCACGGGACAGGAACTATGGCTACACCTTC
TRBJ1-4,TRBV6-6,TRBD1,-,14,CASSKGQGVEKLFF,TGTGCCAGCAGTAAGGGACAGGGTGTTGAAAAACTGTTTTTT
TRBJ2-7,TRBV6-5,TRBD1,-,16,CASSYPQGQLTYEQYF,TGTGCCAGCAGTTATCCCCAGGGACAGCTTACCTACGAGCAGTACTTC
TRBJ2-7,TRBV28,-,-,11,CASSETYEQYF,TGTGCCAGCAGTGAAACCTACGAGCAGTACTTC
TRBJ1-2,TRBV18,-,-,14,CASSPQSAGDGYTF,TGTGCCAGCTCACCACAATCGGCAGGGGATGGCTACACCTTC
TRBJ1-1,TRBV2,-,few,13,CASSVSKQGEAFF,TGTGCCAGCAGTGTCTCGAAGCAGGGTGAAGCTTTCTTT
TRBJ2-7,TRBV19,TRBD1,-,17,CASSPTKGAGSSYEQYF,TGTGCCAGTAGTCCAACAAAGGGGGCCGGCAGCTCCTACGAGCAGTACTTC
TRBJ1-2,TRBV7-9,-,-,12,CASSLVSYGYTF,TGTGCCAGCAGCTTAGTTAGCTATGGCTACACCTTC
TRBJ2-2,TRBV5-1,-,-,16,CASSYEPGLNTGELFF,TGCGCCAGCAGCTACGAACCGGGACTCAACACCGGGGAGCTGTTTTTT
TRBJ1-1,TRBV5-8,TRBD1,-,14,CASDGLQGRIEAFF,TGTGCCAGCGACGGTCTACAGGGGAGGATAGAAGCTTTCTTT
TRBJ1-5,TRBV2,-,-,15,CASSESGGSNQPQHF,TGTGCCAGCAGTGAATCGGGAGGAAGCAATCAGCCCCAGCATTTT
TRBJ1-5,TRBV5-6,-,once,15,CASSLVGEANQPQHF,TGTGCCAGCAGCTTGGTCGGGGAGGCAAATCAGCCCCAGCATTTT
TRBJ1-3,TRBV5-8,-,-,13,CASSGGSGNTIYF,TGTGCCAGCTCCGGAGGCTCTGGAAACACCATATATTTT
TRBJ2-5,TRBV9,-,-,13,CASSVGGGGTQYF,TGTGCCAGCAGCGTAGGTGGGGGAGGGACCCAGTACTTC
TRBJ1-2,TRBV7-9,-,-,15,CASSLQTGSNYGYTF,TGTGCCAGCAGCCTGCAAACAGGGTCCAACTATGGCTACACCTTC
TRBJ2-7,TRBV14,-,-,14,CASSQDQGAGEQYF,TGTGCCAGCAGCCAAGATCAAGGCGCCGGCGAGCAGTACTTC
TRBJ2-1,TRBV30,TRBD2,-,14,CAFIAGGSYNEQFF,TGTGCCTTTATAGCGGGGGGCTCCTACAATGAGCAGTTCTTC
TRBJ2-1,TRBV13,TRBD2,-,14,CASGGLAAYNEQFF,TGTGCCTCCGGGGGACTAGCAGCCTACAATGAGCAGTTCTTC
TRBJ1-5,TRBV6-9,-,-,15,CASSDGGLGNQPQHF,TGTGCCAGCAGCGATGGGGGGTTAGGAAATCAGCCCCAGCATTTT
TRBJ2-5,TRBV30,-,-,15,CAWSTTGGAGETQYF,TGTGCCTGGAGTACCACAGGGGGAGCGGGGGAGACCCAGTACTTC
TRBJ1-5,TRBV21-1,-,-,17,CASSKVSGKKSNQPQHF,TGTGCCAGCAGCAAAGTTTCAGGGAAGAAGAGCAATCAGCCCCAGCATTTT
TRBJ1-1,TRBV11-2,TRBD1,-,15,CASSLSGGTIGEAFF,TGTGCCAGCAGCTTATCAGGGGGCACCATCGGTGAAGCTTTCTTT
TRBJ2-3,TRBV19,-,-,16,CASSRGTAGSADTQYF,TGTGCCAGTAGTAGAGGGACGGCGGGTTCGGCAGATACGCAGTATTTT
TRBJ1-2,TRBV30,-,once,17,CAWIKSLGHRSNYGYTF,TGTGCCTGGATTAAATCCCTAGGTCACCGAAGCAACTATGGCTACACCTTC
TRBJ2-7,TRBV10-3,-,-,16,CAISESQGGYSYEQYF,TGTGCCATCAGTGAGTCGCAGGGCGGATACTCCTACGAGCAGTACTTC
TRBJ1-1,TRBV6-4,-,-,14,CASSEVGTNTEAFF,TGTGCCAGCAGTGAAGTCGGGACTAACACTGAAGCTTTCTTT
TRBJ2-2,TRBV30,-,-,13,CAWSGPNTGELFF,TGTGCCTGGAGTGGGCCTAACACCGGGGAGCTGTTTTTT
TRBJ2-7,TRBV29-1,-,-,18,CSVRGLTLSGIRPYEQYF,TGCAGCGTTAGGGGCCTTACCCTTAGCGGTATCCGTCCTTACGAGCAGTACTTC
TRBJ1-2,TRBV25-1,-,few,12,CASSDTIYGYTF,TGTGCCAGCAGTGACACTATCTATGGCTACACCTTC